Listed here are 18 T cell receptor beta chains from one sample, sequenced in a study of technical replicates of blood from a few donors (dated by TCRdb to the late 2010s). Libraries were built with the immunoSEQ multiplex PCR assay. TCRdb carries this immuneACCESS record with in-frame sequences only. Its versions omit some clonotypes, under half of them owing to an unresolved V gene in the studies checked, with the rest unexplained. Present in this sample are approximately 75,000 clones, approximately 97% of which were seen just once. The top ten clones comprise less than 0.2% of the sample. Material: T cells isolated from PBMCs. These receptors all stem from a human donor in good health.

This chain links TRBV7-9 with TRBJ1-2, with 7 bases that match TRBD1. CDR1 and CDR2 (germline): SEHNR, FQNEAQ (reference sequence). This CDR3 region has 14 residues. V lost 5 bases, J lost 3 bases, and 6 bases stayed unmatched. This CDR3 reads CASSRGQLYYGYTF. Here the CDR3 DNA reads TGTGCCAGCAGCCGGGGACAGCTATACTATGGCTACACCTTC.

V and J are TRBV9 and TRBJ1-6, with 8 bases fitting TRBD1. From germline, CDR1 is SGDLS and CDR2 YYNGEE. V shed 3 bases and J 7 bases; nucleotides not matched to a gene: 3. CDR3 size: 14 residues. Here the CDR3 reads CASSGTGTNSPLHF. The CDR3 nucleotides read TGTGCCAGCAGCGGGACAGGGACGAATTCACCCCTCCACTTT.

The chain carries TRBV19 and TRBJ2-7, with TRBD1 as a possible D gene (5 bases). The length of the CDR3 is 13 residues. V was cut by 3 bases and J by 5 bases, with 11 bases left in between. In germline, CDR1 is LNHDA, CDR2 SQIVND (reference sequence). Here the CDR3 DNA reads TGTGCCAGTAGTATGATTAGGGGCGACGAGCAGTACTTC. Translated, it gives CASSMIRGDEQYF.

This rearrangement joins TRBV30 to TRBJ2-5, with 8 bases that match TRBD1. Trimming removed 2 bases from V and 4 bases from J; junction bases left unmatched: 9. The germline CDR1 and CDR2 sequences are GTSNPN and SVGIG (reference sequence). The CDR3 is made up of 15 amino acids. The CDR3 bases are TGTGCCTGGAGTTTGGCCTCAGGGGGCGTAGAGACCCAGTACTTC. Its translation is CAWSLASGGVETQYF. The full variable domain, rest sourced from reference TRBV30 and TRBJ2-5, is SQTIHQWPATLVQPVGSPLSLECTVEGTSNPNLYWYRQAAGRGLQLLFYSVGIGQISSEVPQNLSASRPQDRQFILSSKKLLLSDSGFYLCAWSLASGGVETQYFGPGTRLLVL.

This rearrangement joins TRBV11-3 to TRBJ1-1, with 7 bases identical to TRBD1. Per the germline V gene, CDR1 is SGHNT and CDR2 is YENEEA. CDR3 size: 16 residues. V shed 6 bases and J 0 bases; nucleotides not matched to a gene: 10. CDR3 DNA: TGTGCCAGCAGGGACGGTGCGGGACAGTTGAACACTGAAGCTTTCTTT. Its protein product is CASRDGAGQLNTEAFF.

The rearrangement links TRBV30 to TRBJ2-1; 7 bases agree with TRBD1. CDR1 is GTSNPN and CDR2 is SVGIG in the germline V gene (reference sequence). Germline trimming cut 5 bases from V and 7 bases from J; bases unmatched to any gene: 5. The CDR3 extends over 12 amino acids. As DNA, the CDR3 is TGTGCCTGGGGCCCGACAGGGAATGAGCAGTTCTTC. Encoded protein: CAWGPTGNEQFF.

This clone was picked up one time. The gene calls are TRBV27 and TRBJ2-3, with unresolved D. Germline CDR1 is MNHEY and CDR2 is SMNVEV (reference sequence). The CDR3 runs to 14 residues. Trimming pared 2 bases from V and 2 bases from J, leaving 8 bases between. The CDR3 reads CASSLNSNTDTQYF. In nucleotides, the CDR3 is TGTGCCAGCAGTTTAAACTCCAACACAGATACGCAGTATTTT.

This clone was seen once. J is TRBJ1-2 and V is TRBV5-5; D uncertain. There are 14 residues in the CDR3. Trimming removed 4 bases at V and 7 bases at J, with 17 bases between. Germline lookup yields CDR1 SGHKS and CDR2 YYEKEE (reference sequence). The CDR3, as DNA: TGTGCCAGCAGCCAGGATATGGCGTTTAGTGGCTACACCTTC. Its translation is CASSQDMAFSGYTF.

The chain links TRBV5-1 to TRBJ2-1; possible D gene TRBD2, 5 bases. The CDR3 runs to 15 residues. V gave up 5 bases and J gave up 0 bases, with 12 bases separating them. Germline V gene sequence: CDR1 SGHRS, CDR2 YFSETQ. The CDR3 loop reads CASRHPGSSYNEQFF. The CDR3 DNA follows: TGCGCCAGCAGGCACCCGGGGAGCTCCTACAATGAGCAGTTCTTC.

The chain carries TRBV5-8 and TRBJ1-2, with TRBD1 identical over 7 bases. V lost 10 bases and J lost 3; bases outside the gene matches: 15. The length of the CDR3 is 15 residues. CDR1 is SGHTS and CDR2 is YDEGEE in the germline V gene. The CDR3 is CAGRPNRGPYYGYTF. The CDR3 DNA sequence: TGTGCCGGGCGGCCGAACAGGGGACCGTACTATGGCTACACCTTC.

The genes are TRBV7-9 and TRBJ1-1; no clear D. Per germline, CDR1 SEHNR and CDR2 FQNEAQ (reference sequence). This CDR3 spans 16 amino acids. The V and J ends lost 1 base and 6 bases respectively, with 18 bases between them. CDR3 coding DNA: TGTGCCAGCAGCTTAGAAGGCAGTCGTTACGGGGCTGAAGCTTTCTTT. Amino acid sequence: CASSLEGSRYGAEAFF.

The chain carries TRBV4-1 and TRBJ2-7; D gene ambiguous. V lost 0 bases and J 2 bases, leaving 5 bases between the germline ends. Germline CDR1 is MGHRA and CDR2 is YSYEKL. The CDR3 runs to 13 residues. CDR3 nucleotide sequence: TGCGCCAGCAGCCAAGACAGTCCCTACGAGCAGTACTTC. Protein sequence: CASSQDSPYEQYF.

J is TRBJ2-3 and V is TRBV6-6; D not certain. V was shortened by 6 bases and J by 7 bases, with 23 bases between the two germline ends. Germline CDR1 and CDR2: MNHNY and SVGAGI (reference sequence). The CDR3 sequence is 16 residues long. The CDR3, as DNA: TGTGCCAGCAGGCCCCACCGATTGTACGAACAAAATACGCAGTATTTT. Translating gives CASRPHRLYEQNTQYF.

The CDR3 coding sequence is TGTGCCAGCAGTCAAACCGTAGCGGGGGGCATAAGTGAGCAGTTCTTC. It specifies CASSQTVAGGISEQFF. The chain has TRBV27 and TRBJ2-1; 10 nucleotides align to TRBD2. Trimming removed 5 bases from V and 9 bases from J; junction bases left unmatched: 13. The CDR3 is 16 amino acids. Germline CDR1 is MNHEY and CDR2 is SMNVEV (reference sequence).

This chain joins TRBV19 and TRBJ1-2; the match to TRBD1 covers 9 bases. CDR1 and CDR2 from the germline V gene are LNHDA and SQIVND (reference sequence). J was trimmed by 6 bases and V by 7 bases; bases with no gene match: 12. This CDR3 has 15 amino acids. The CDR3 protein is CASKNKPGQGDGYTF. CDR3 in DNA: TGTGCCAGTAAGAATAAACCGGGACAGGGTGATGGCTACACCTTC.

The gene calls are TRBV5-1 and TRBJ2-2; tentative D call: TRBD2 (6 bases). This CDR3 has 15 residues. V was trimmed by 0 bases and J by 1 base, leaving 7 bases between them. Per the germline V gene, CDR1 is SGHRS and CDR2 is YFSETQ. CDR3 protein: CASSLVGGNTGELFF. Written as DNA, the CDR3 is TGCGCCAGCAGCTTGGTGGGGGGGAACACCGGGGAGCTGTTTTTT.

This chain connects TRBV15 to TRBJ2-2; possible D gene TRBD2, 6 bases. Germline-derived CDR1 and CDR2 are LNHNV and YYDKDF (reference sequence). Between the trimmed V and J ends, which lost 0 bases and 6 bases, there was a span of 29 bases. The CDR3 loop spans 21 amino acids. As DNA, the CDR3 is TGTGCCACCAGCAGAGATAAGCTACTCGAAAGGACGCCCGCGGGGTCCGGGGAGCTGTTTTTT. It is translated as CATSRDKLLERTPAGSGELFF.

This clone was seen once. The gene calls are TRBV6-1 and TRBJ2-6, with 9 bases aligning to TRBD1. Germline V lookup: CDR1 MNHNS, CDR2 SASEGT. The CDR3 has 14 residues. The CDR3 DNA follows: TGTGCGGGACAGGGCCGAGGGTTGGCCAACGTCCTGACTTTC. Its protein is CAGQGRGLANVLTF.